This record looks at one T cell receptor (beta chain) sequence and its context. What it binds is unknown. Germline V gives CDR1 WNHNN, CDR2 SYGVQD (reference sequence). CDR3 length equals 13 residues. Trimming shortened V by 2 bases and J by 2 bases, and 5 bases separated the two germline ends. Clones were sequenced by immunoSEQ multiplex PCR, and TCRdb holds only the in-frame ones, with some missing. The sample records approximately 1,500,000 clones, around 98% being singletons. The data are from a study of shared clonotypes between healthy human individuals. Study summary: Three plates were used per donor for CD4 naive, three for CD4 memory, two for CD8 naive and one for CD8 memory. Study results and limitations: A few donors had approximately 4.6% of their naive CD4 clonotypes in common. Rarefaction showed sorted-subset sequencing was incomplete despite large depth.

What was sequenced was naive CD4+ T cells sorted from blood. Subset indicated: CD45RA+ positively selected. The V call is TRBV10-1, the J call TRBJ2-3; D uncertain. This receptor was obtained from a young man in good health. For the CDR3, the DNA is TGCGCCAGCAGTGAGCTAACCACAGATACGCAGTATTTT. It is translated as CASSELTTDTQYF.